The present TCR beta chain was sequenced within a study of blood T cell repertoires in COVID-19. As for the study in general: Some COVID-19 samples were acute and others convalescent; all came from the United States, Italy and Spain. Sample material is recorded as cDNA or gDNA derived from T cells, B-cell-depleted T cells, or PBMCs.

CDR1 DFQATT and CDR2 SNEGSKA come from the germline V gene (reference sequence). Trimming stripped 4 bases from V and 3 bases from J, with 7 bases between. CDR3 length: 11 amino acids. In the source study's methods: Nucleated cell counts were estimated from reference gene primer amplification. Here immunoSEQ multiplex PCR was the method, and the copy in TCRdb shows in-frame clones only, minus some. That table is the source of V, J and clone size, and D and trimming were worked out from the DNA. The profile shows some 350,000 clones, roughly 86% of them singletons. The chain employs TRBV20-1 and TRBJ2-7; D gene uncertain. This clonotype was obtained from a human donor in a cohort sampled during active COVID-19. What was sequenced was peripheral blood. CDR3: CSANSDYEQYF. DNA for the CDR3: TGCAGTGCTAATAGTGACTACGAGCAGTACTTC.